The entry below gives a single T cell receptor (beta chain) sequence along with its context. What it binds is unknown. The assay was immunoSEQ multiplex PCR, and TCRdb's table has in-frame clones only and misses some. The data hold about 16,000 clones, with roughly 83% observed a single time. The sample belongs to a study of PD-1 blockade in mismatch repair-deficient tumors. Study overall: Enrolled about 2013-2016, patients had progressing, pretreated mismatch repair-deficient cancers of 12 types. Overall study results and limits: After pembrolizumab, tumor-resident clones rose rapidly, then generally contracted before radiologic responses.

Every patient had mismatch repair deficiency by PCR or immunohistochemistry. TCR sequencing covered a few patients who responded to pembrolizumab. The CDR3 has 14 amino acids. Germline V gives CDR1 MNHNS, CDR2 SASEGT. The J segment lost 3 bases and the V segment lost 1 base, leaving 2 bases of the junction unmatched. This TCR was recovered from an adult with mismatch repair-deficient cancer. The gene calls are TRBV6-1 and TRBJ1-2; TRBD1 agrees at 7 bases. Here the sequenced sample was PBMCs, taken before pembrolizumab treatment. The CDR3 DNA sequence: TGTGCCAGCAGTGAAGACAGGGGCTACTATGGCTACACCTTC. Translating it yields CASSEDRGYYGYTF.